The clone carrying this T cell receptor (beta chain) was detected ten times or more. What it recognizes is unknown. The sample belongs to a study of metastatic and nonmetastatic thyroid tumors. The study, taken as a whole, reports: In blood and tumor, TCR beta diversity was reportedly significantly higher in malignant thyroid tumors than in benign nodules.

The CDR3 sequence is 14 residues long. In germline, CDR1 is SGHVS, CDR2 FQNEAQ. V was clipped by 2 bases and J by 8 bases, with 12 bases between them. Thyroid surgery took place with no prior treatment in any patient. TCRdb recomputed clones from the PCR reads via MiXCR. The profile shows about 18,000 clones, 25% to 30% of them singletons. The sequenced sample consisted of tumor tissue. This TCR was sampled from a male donor with papillary thyroid cancer or a benign thyroid nodule (not recorded which). Some clones in this sample may be carry-over from other donors' samples. The rearrangement uses TRBV7-8 and TRBJ1-4; D may be TRBD1 (6 bases). The CDR3 DNA is TGTGCCAGCAGCTTACTGGACAGTAGCGAAAAACTGTTTTTT. Its protein product is CASSLLDSSEKLFF.